Listed here are 3 T cell receptor beta chains from one sample, sequenced in a study of CD8+CD57+ T cells in acquired aplastic anemia. TCR beta VDJ and CDR3 were profiled, and genomic DNA was the template. TCRdb passed the reads through MiXCR, listing each CDR3 protein once. The table lists approximately 300,000 distinct CDR3 sequences, about 50% of them singletons. An expansion of CD8+CD57+ cells by flow cytometry had been shown in patients chosen for sequencing. Sequenced material: sorted CD4+, CD8+, or CD8+CD57+ T cells (not recorded which) from PBMCs. Receptor source: a human donor with aplastic anemia.

This clonotype was counted only a few times. The rearrangement links TRBV15 to TRBJ1-3; D is unresolved. Looked up from germline, CDR1 is LNHNV and CDR2 is YYDKDF (reference sequence). V was cut by 5 bases and J by 4 bases, with 9 bases left in between. The CDR3 is 13 residues long. The CDR3: CATSLWRGNTIYF. The CDR3 DNA sequence: TGTGCCACCAGCCTCTGGAGGGGAAACACCATATATTTT.

This chain connects TRBV12-3 or TRBV12-4 to TRBJ2-2; perhaps TRBD2 as D (6 bases). The CDR3 spans 13 residues. Trimming pared 5 bases from V and 8 bases from J, leaving 12 bases between. The DNA for the CDR3 is TGTGCCAGCAGTCGACTAGTCGCGGGGGAGCTGTTTTTT. Protein: CASSRLVAGELFF.

This chain connects TRBV7-2 to TRBJ1-1, with no clear D. V was pared by 6 bases and J by 4 bases, with 18 bases between. Germline lookup yields CDR1 SGHTA and CDR2 FQGNSA. The CDR3 is 15 residues long. In DNA form, the CDR3 reads TGTGCCAGCAGTTCGAACAATTTCCGTTCCACTGAAGCTTTCTTT. Protein product: CASSSNNFRSTEAFF.